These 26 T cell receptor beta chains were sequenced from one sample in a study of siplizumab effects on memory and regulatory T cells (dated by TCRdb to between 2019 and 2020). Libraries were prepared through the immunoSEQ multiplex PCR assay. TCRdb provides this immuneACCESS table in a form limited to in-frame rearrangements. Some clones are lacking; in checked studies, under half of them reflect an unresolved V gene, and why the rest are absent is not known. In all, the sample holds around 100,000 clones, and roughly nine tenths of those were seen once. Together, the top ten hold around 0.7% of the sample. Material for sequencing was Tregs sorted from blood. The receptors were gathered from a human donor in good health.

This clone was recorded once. This chain's CDR3 is CASSYHPGAPGAFF. The CDR3 nucleotides read TGTGCCAGCAGCTACCATCCGGGGGCGCCGGGAGCTTTCTTT. This rearrangement joins TRBV7-8 to TRBJ1-1, with D possibly being TRBD1 (6 bases). CDR3 size: 14 residues. Germline CDR1 reads SGHVS; CDR2 reads FQNEAQ. The V end lost 4 bases, the J end lost 10 bases, and 19 bases lay between the germline ends.

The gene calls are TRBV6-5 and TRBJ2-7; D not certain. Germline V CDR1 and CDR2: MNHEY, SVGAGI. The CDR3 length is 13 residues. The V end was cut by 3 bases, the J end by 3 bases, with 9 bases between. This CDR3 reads CASSYMGSYEQYF. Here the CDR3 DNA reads TGTGCCAGCAGTTATATGGGAAGCTACGAGCAGTACTTC.

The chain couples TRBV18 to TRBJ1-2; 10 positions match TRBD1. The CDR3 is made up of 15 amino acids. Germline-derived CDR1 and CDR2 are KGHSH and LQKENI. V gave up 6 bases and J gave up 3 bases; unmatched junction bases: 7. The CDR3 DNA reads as TGTGCCAGCTCCCCTGCCGGACAGGGGGACTATGGCTACACCTTC. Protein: CASSPAGQGDYGYTF.

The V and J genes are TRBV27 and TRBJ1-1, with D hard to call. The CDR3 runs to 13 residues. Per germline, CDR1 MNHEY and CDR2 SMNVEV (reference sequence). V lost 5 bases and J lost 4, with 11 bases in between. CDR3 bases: TGTGCCAGCAGTCGCTCGGATGCCACTGAAGCTTTCTTT. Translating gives CASSRSDATEAFF.

The chain's CDR3 is CASTSGGYTGELFF. For the CDR3, the DNA is TGCGCCAGCACGTCAGGGGGTTACACCGGGGAGCTGTTTTTT. This chain uses TRBV10-2 with TRBJ2-2; TRBD1 matches 7 bases. The CDR3 covers 14 residues. Germline loops: CDR1 WSHSY, CDR2 SAAADI. V was clipped by 7 bases and J by 3 bases; unmatched bases: 5.

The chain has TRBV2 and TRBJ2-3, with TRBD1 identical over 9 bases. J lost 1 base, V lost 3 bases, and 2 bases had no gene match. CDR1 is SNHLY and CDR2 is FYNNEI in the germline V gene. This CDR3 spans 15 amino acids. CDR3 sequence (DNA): TGTGCCAGCAGTGACTGGACAGGGGGCACAGATACGCAGTATTTT. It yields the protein CASSDWTGGTDTQYF.

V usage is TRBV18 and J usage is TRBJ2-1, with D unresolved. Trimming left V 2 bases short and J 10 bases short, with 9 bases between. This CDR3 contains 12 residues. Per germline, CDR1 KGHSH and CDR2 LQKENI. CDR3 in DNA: TGTGCCAGCTCACCAATCTTGTGGGAGCAGTTCTTC. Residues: CASSPILWEQFF.

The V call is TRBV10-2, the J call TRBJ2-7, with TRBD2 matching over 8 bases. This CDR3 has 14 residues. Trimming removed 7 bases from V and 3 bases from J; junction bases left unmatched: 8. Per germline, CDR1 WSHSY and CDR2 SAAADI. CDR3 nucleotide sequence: TGCGCCAGCAAAACGGGAGGGACCCTCTACGAGCAGTACTTC. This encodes CASKTGGTLYEQYF.

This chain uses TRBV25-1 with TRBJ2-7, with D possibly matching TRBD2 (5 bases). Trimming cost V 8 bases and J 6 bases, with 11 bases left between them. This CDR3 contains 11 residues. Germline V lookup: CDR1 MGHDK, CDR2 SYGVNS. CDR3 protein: CASSRGGEQYF. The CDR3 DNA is TGTGCCAGCTCTCGAGGAGGCGAGCAGTACTTC.

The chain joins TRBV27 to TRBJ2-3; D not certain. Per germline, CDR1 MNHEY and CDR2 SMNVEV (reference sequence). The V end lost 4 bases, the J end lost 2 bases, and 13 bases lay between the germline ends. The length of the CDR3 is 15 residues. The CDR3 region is CASSYGSTPTDTQYF. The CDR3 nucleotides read TGTGCCAGCAGTTACGGATCCACGCCCACAGATACGCAGTATTTT.

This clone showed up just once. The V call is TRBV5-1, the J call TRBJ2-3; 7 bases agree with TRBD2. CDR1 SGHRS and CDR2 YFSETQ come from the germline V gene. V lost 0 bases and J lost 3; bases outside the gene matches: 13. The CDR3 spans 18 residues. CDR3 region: CASSLAGWAGVRTDTQYF. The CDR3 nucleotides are TGCGCCAGCAGCTTGGCCGGTTGGGCGGGAGTAAGAACAGATACGCAGTATTTT.

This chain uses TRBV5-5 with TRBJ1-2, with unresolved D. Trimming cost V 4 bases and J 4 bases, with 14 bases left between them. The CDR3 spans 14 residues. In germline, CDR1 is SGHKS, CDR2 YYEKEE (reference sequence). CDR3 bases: TGTGCCAGCAGCCTGAGGTCGGGGTTCTATGGCTACACCTTC. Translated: CASSLRSGFYGYTF.

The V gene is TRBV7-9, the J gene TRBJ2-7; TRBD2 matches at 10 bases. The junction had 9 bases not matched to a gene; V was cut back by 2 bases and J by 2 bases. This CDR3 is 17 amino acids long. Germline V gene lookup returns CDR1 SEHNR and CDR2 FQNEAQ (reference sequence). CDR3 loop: CASSLLLAGGLTYEQYF. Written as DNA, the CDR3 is TGTGCCAGCAGCTTACTCTTAGCGGGAGGCCTAACCTACGAGCAGTACTTC.

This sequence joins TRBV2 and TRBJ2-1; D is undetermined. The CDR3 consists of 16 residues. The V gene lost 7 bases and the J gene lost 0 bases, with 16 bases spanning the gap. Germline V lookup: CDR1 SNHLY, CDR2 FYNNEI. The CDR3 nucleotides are TGTGCCAGCAAGCGAGGTCTTACGTTCTCCTACAATGAGCAGTTCTTC. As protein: CASKRGLTFSYNEQFF.

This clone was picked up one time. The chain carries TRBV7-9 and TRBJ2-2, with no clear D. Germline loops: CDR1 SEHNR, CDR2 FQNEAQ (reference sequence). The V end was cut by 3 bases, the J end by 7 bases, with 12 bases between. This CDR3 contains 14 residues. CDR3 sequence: CASSFAQMVGELFF. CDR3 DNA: TGTGCCAGCAGCTTTGCGCAAATGGTCGGGGAGCTGTTTTTT.

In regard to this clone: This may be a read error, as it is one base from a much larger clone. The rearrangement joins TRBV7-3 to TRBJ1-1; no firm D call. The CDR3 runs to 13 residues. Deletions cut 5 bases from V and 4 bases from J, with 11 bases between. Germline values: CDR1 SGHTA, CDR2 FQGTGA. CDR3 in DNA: TGTGCCAGCAGCCCGTGGGGTGGCACTGAAGCTTTCTTT. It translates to CASSPWGGTEAFF.

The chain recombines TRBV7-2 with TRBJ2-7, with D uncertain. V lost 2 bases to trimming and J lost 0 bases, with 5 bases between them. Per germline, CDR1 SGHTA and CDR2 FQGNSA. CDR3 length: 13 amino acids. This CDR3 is CASSLPFSYEQYF. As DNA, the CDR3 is TGTGCCAGCAGCTTACCCTTCTCCTACGAGCAGTACTTC.

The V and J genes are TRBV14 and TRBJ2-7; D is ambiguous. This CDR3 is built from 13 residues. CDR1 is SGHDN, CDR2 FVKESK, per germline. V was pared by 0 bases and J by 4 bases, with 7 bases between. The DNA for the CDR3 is TGTGCCAGCAGCCAAGATCTGGGGTACGAGCAGTACTTC. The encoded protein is CASSQDLGYEQYF. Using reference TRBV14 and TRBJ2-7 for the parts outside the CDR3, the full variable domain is EAGVTQFPSHSVIEKGQTVTLRCDPISGHDNLYWYRRVMGKEIKFLLHFVKESKQDESGMPNNRFLAERTGGTYSTLKVQPAELEDSGVYFCASSQDLGYEQYFGPGTRLTVT.

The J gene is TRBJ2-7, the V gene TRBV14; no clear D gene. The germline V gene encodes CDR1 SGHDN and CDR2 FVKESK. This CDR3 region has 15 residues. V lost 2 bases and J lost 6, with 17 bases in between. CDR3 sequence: CASSQFRGVGSEQYF. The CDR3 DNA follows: TGTGCCAGCAGCCAATTTCGTGGGGTCGGGTCCGAGCAGTACTTC.

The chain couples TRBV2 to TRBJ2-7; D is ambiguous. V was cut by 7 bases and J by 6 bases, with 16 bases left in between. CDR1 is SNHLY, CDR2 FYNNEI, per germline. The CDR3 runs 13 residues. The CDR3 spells CASTGSWSGEQYF. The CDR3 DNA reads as TGTGCCAGCACTGGCAGTTGGAGTGGCGAGCAGTACTTC.

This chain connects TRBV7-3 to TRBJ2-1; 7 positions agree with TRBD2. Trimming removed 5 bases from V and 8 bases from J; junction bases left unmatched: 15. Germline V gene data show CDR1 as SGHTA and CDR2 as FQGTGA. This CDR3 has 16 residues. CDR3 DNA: TGTGCCAGCAGCCCCCAATTGGCGGGAGTCAGGCATGAGCAGTTCTTC. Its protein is CASSPQLAGVRHEQFF.

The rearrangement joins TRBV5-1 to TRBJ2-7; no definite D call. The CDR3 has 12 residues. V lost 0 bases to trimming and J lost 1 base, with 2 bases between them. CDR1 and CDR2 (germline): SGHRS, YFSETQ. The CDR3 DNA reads TGCGCCAGCAGCTTGGAATCCTACGAGCAGTACTTC. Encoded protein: CASSLESYEQYF.

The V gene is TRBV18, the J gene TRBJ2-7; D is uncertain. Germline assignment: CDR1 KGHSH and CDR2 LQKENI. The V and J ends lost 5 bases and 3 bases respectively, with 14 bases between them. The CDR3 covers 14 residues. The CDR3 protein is CASSLNRDGYEQYF. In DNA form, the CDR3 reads TGTGCCAGCTCATTAAATCGAGACGGCTACGAGCAGTACTTC.

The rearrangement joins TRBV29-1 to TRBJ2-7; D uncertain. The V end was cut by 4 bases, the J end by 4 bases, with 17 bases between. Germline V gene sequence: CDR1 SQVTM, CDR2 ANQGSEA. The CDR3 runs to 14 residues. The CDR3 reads CSVVVRSSRYEQYF. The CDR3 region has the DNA TGCAGCGTTGTCGTCCGGTCCTCGCGGTACGAGCAGTACTTC.

The CDR3 sequence is CASSFLLSGQGVNTIYF. As DNA, the CDR3 is TGCGCCAGCAGCTTTCTCTTATCGGGACAGGGGGTCAACACCATATATTTT. The gene calls are TRBV5-1 and TRBJ1-3, with TRBD1 identical over 11 bases. V lost 2 bases and J lost 7; bases outside the gene matches: 11. Germline assignment: CDR1 SGHRS and CDR2 YFSETQ. The CDR3 extends over 17 amino acids. Full variable domain (remainder filled in from reference TRBV5-1 and TRBJ1-3): KAGVTQTPRYLIKTRGQQVTLSCSPISGHRSVSWYQQTPGQGLQFLFEYFSETQRNKGNFPGRFSGRQFSNSRSEMNVSTLELGDSALYLCASSFLLSGQGVNTIYFGEGSWLTVV.

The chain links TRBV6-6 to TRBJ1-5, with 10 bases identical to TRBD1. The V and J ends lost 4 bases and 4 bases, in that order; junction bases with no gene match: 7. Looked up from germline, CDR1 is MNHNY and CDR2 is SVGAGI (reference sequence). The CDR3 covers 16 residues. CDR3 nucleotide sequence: TGTGCCAGCAGTTTTTATCGGACAGGGGGGAATCAGCCCCAGCATTTT. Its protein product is CASSFYRTGGNQPQHF.